A single sample is the source of the 4 T cell receptor beta chains below, sequenced in a study of circulating CD8 cells and anti-PD-1 response in melanoma (dated by TCRdb to the early 2020s). Reads for this sample came from a NextSeq 500. Starting from approximately 15 ng of total RNA, TCR libraries were made with the QIAseq Immune Repertoire RNA Library Kit, Human TCR Panel. In TCRdb, the public reads were trimmed at Q25 with fastp and aligned with MiXCR, with productive beta chains retained. Every entry covers one CDR3 protein and lists the most common genes and DNA from its rows. This sample holds several hundred distinct CDR3 sequences; 6% to 7.5% were observed only once. In total, the top ten clones hold approximately 30% of the sample. Using a BD FACSAria II cell sorter, four subsets defined by PD-1 and/or TIGIT were sorted out of live CD3+CD8+TCRalphabeta+ cells. The sample was CD8+ T cells from PBMCs, taken at baseline or after one month of anti-PD-1 therapy (not recorded which). Source of these receptors: a human donor with melanoma.

The V call is TRBV19, the J call TRBJ2-1; D perhaps matches TRBD1 (5 bases). V lost 2 bases to trimming and J lost 10 bases, with 12 bases between them. Germline V gives CDR1 LNHDA, CDR2 SQIVND (reference sequence). The CDR3 is made up of 13 amino acids. The CDR3 DNA sequence: TGTGCCAGTAGTATAATGAAAGGGGCCGAGCAGTTCTTC. The encoded protein is CASSIMKGAEQFF.

By proportion, this clonotype is large. CDR3 DNA sequence: TGTGCCAGCAGCCAATCCTGGACAGGGCCGTACGAGCAGTACTTC. Translating gives CASSQSWTGPYEQYF. This chain connects TRBV16 to TRBJ2-7, with 8 bases identical to TRBD1. The germline V gene encodes CDR1 KGHSY and CDR2 FQNENV. There are 15 residues in the CDR3. V dropped 0 bases and J dropped 4; count of bases not matched to a gene: 5.

By its share, this clonotype is medium-sized. CDR3 sequence reads: CASSPRTGGISDTQYF. Written as DNA, the CDR3 is TGTGCCAGTAGTCCCCGGACAGGGGGAATCTCAGATACGCAGTATTTT. This chain uses TRBV19 with TRBJ2-3; 10 bases are a match to TRBD1. Germline V lookup: CDR1 LNHDA, CDR2 SQIVND (reference sequence). This CDR3 region has 16 residues. V lost 5 bases, J lost 4 bases, and 9 bases stayed unmatched.

By share, this clonotype counts as large. The V gene is TRBV2, the J gene TRBJ1-1, with a possible D match to TRBD1 (5 bases). The CDR3 is 14 residues long. From germline, CDR1 is SNHLY and CDR2 FYNNEI. The V end was cut by 6 bases, the J end by 4 bases, with 15 bases between. The CDR3 region has the DNA TGTGCCAGCAGGGAGGGGTCAGGGAGCACTGAAGCTTTCTTT. Translation: CASREGSGSTEAFF.